The clone carrying this T cell receptor beta chain was detected only a few times. Its target is not known. The data were obtained in a study of T cells in Graves' hyperthyroidism and ophthalmopathy. Study results and limitations: Ophthalmopathy prediction by the model preceded onset by a median about 6 months.

Trimming cost V 5 bases and J 6 bases, with 17 bases left between them. Germline V lookup: CDR1 MDHEN, CDR2 SYDVKM. This CDR3 has 15 residues. From RNA transcripts, TCR beta CDR3 regions were amplified. HTBI primers were used for first-round RT-PCR of the TCR CDR3. TCRdb independently ran MiXCR on the multiplex PCR reads; one entry per CDR3 protein. The sample includes around 420,000 distinct CDR3 sequences, approximately 15% of them seen just once. The sequencing input was blood. The chain is built from TRBV28 and TRBJ1-5; D is possibly TRBD1 (6 bases). The source of this sequence is a woman between 18 and 30 years old with Graves' hyperthyroidism. The CDR3 sequence is CASSPAAGAGQPQHF. CDR3 nucleotides: TGTGCCAGCAGTCCCGCCGCGGGGGCTGGTCAGCCCCAGCATTTT.